One and the same sample provided the 3 T cell receptor beta chains below, sequenced in a study of T cell responses to AZD1222 COVID-19 vaccine. Profiling relied on immunoSEQ multiplex PCR, and the TCRdb table lists in-frame clones only, not all of them. The table records over 80,000 clones, 75% to 90% of them present only once. The sequenced sample was peripheral blood, obtained on day 0 of AZD1222 vaccination. All receptors derive from an adult in good health.

V is TRBV28 and J is TRBJ1-2; tentative D call: TRBD1 (6 bases). CDR1 MDHEN and CDR2 SYDVKM come from the germline V gene. Trimming shortened V by 4 bases and J by 6 bases, and 24 bases separated the two germline ends. This CDR3 is 17 amino acids long. CDR3 sequence: CASSSHPGSTGKDGYTF. The CDR3 DNA reads as TGTGCCAGCAGTTCCCATCCGGGCTCAACAGGGAAGGATGGCTACACCTTC.

The CDR3, as DNA: TGCGCCAGCAGGGGACAGGGTCATTACAATGAGCAGTTCTTC. It is translated as CASRGQGHYNEQFF. The chain has TRBV5-1 and TRBJ2-1, with TRBD1 identical over 9 bases. Germline V gives CDR1 SGHRS, CDR2 YFSETQ. This CDR3 spans 14 amino acids. V was pared by 5 bases and J by 4 bases, with 4 bases of the junction left unmatched.

This rearrangement joins TRBV2 to TRBJ1-2; TRBD1 agrees at 9 bases. Germline V gives CDR1 SNHLY, CDR2 FYNNEI. The V segment lost 2 bases and the J segment 7 bases; nucleotides outside the gene matches: 5. The CDR3 spans 14 residues. CDR3: CASSESGTGFGYTF. The CDR3 nucleotides are TGTGCCAGCAGTGAATCCGGGACAGGGTTTGGCTACACCTTC.